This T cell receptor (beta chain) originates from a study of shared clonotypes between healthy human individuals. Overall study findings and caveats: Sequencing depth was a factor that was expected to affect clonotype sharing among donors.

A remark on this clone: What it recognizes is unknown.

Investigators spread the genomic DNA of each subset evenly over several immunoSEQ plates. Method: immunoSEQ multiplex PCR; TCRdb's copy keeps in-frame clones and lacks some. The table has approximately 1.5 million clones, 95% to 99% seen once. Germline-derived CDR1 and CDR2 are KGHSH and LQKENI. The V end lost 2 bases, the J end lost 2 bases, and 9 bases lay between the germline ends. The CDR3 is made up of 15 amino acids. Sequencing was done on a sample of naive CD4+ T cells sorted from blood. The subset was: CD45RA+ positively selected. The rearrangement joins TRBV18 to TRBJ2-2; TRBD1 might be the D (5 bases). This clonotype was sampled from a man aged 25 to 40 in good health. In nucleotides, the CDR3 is TGTGCCAGCTCACCAAGGACACTCAACACCGGGGAGCTGTTTTTT. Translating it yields CASSPRTLNTGELFF.